These 22 T cell receptor beta chains came from one sample sequenced in a study of cytomegalovirus exposure and HLA in healthy donors. Method: immunoSEQ multiplex PCR; TCRdb's copy keeps in-frame clones and lacks some. The data hold some 61,000 clones, with approximately 96% observed a single time. The sequencing input was PBMCs. These receptors all come from a woman aged 18-29 years in good health and CMV-seropositive.

The rearrangement joins TRBV28 to TRBJ2-3; D possibly corresponds to TRBD1 (5 bases). The length of the CDR3 is 16 residues. Germline V gene sequence: CDR1 MDHEN, CDR2 SYDVKM. V was trimmed by 7 bases and J by 0 bases, leaving 17 bases between them. The DNA for the CDR3 is TGTGCCAGCAAGTCAGAAAGGGGCGGCAGCACAGATACGCAGTATTTT. It is translated as CASKSERGGSTDTQYF.

The gene calls are TRBV7-8 and TRBJ2-1, with 11 nucleotides matching TRBD2. CDR3 size: 21 residues. The J segment lost 10 bases and the V segment lost 5 bases, leaving 28 bases of the junction unmatched. Germline CDR1 SGHVS, CDR2 FQNEAQ. The CDR3 is CASSPRRGQPGTSGPRGEQFF. Here the CDR3 DNA reads TGTGCCAGCAGCCCCCGACGTGGGCAGCCCGGGACTAGCGGACCCAGAGGGGAGCAGTTCTTC.

V is TRBV4-1 and J is TRBJ2-3, with 13 bases aligning to TRBD2. Trimming took 1 base from V and 0 from J; bases not matched to a gene: 4. Germline loops: CDR1 MGHRA, CDR2 YSYEKL. This CDR3 contains 18 residues. The CDR3 here is CASSQGLAGGHSTDTQYF. Here the CDR3 DNA reads TGCGCCAGCAGCCAAGGACTAGCGGGAGGTCATAGCACAGATACGCAGTATTTT.

The V and J genes are TRBV6-5 and TRBJ2-1; TRBD2 matches 7 bases. Unmatched junction bases numbered 4, after V lost 2 bases and J lost 3 bases. The CDR3 has 15 residues. CDR1 is MNHEY and CDR2 is SVGAGI in the germline V gene. The CDR3 DNA reads TGTGCCAGCAGTTACACTAGCGCACGCTACAATGAGCAGTTCTTC. It yields the protein CASSYTSARYNEQFF.

The chain has TRBV6-6 and TRBJ2-1; D is perhaps TRBD1 (5 bases). Trimming shortened V by 4 bases and J by 8 bases, and 9 bases separated the two germline ends. CDR1 is MNHNY and CDR2 is SVGAGI in the germline V gene (reference sequence). The CDR3 is made up of 12 amino acids. The CDR3 sequence is CASSFRVYEQFF. CDR3 sequence (DNA): TGTGCCAGCAGTTTCAGGGTCTATGAGCAGTTCTTC.

The chain joins TRBV28 to TRBJ2-7, with D hard to call. The V end was cut by 6 bases, the J end by 3 bases, with 3 bases between. CDR1 and CDR2 from the germline V gene are MDHEN and SYDVKM. This CDR3 spans 10 amino acids. The CDR3 region has the DNA TGTGCCAGCAGCAACTACGAGCAGTACTTC. This sequence encodes CASSNYEQYF.

CDR3 DNA sequence: TGTGCCAGCAGTTTATTCTCAGGAGTGGGGGCTCAGCCCCAGCATTTT. Translated, it gives CASSLFSGVGAQPQHF. This chain joins TRBV28 and TRBJ1-5, with D perhaps TRBD1 (6 bases). Germline loops: CDR1 MDHEN, CDR2 SYDVKM. The CDR3 spans 16 residues. Trimming took off 1 base at V and 6 bases at J, with 16 bases between the two ends. The whole variable domain, filled in from reference TRBV28 and TRBJ1-5, reads DVKVTQSSRYLVKRTGEKVFLECVQDMDHENMFWYRQDPGLGLRLIYFSYDVKMKEKGDIPEGYSVSREKKERFSLILESASTNQTSMYLCASSLFSGVGAQPQHFGDGTRLSIL.

This chain connects TRBV28 to TRBJ2-7; D may be TRBD1 (5 bases). Trimming took off 6 bases at V and 4 bases at J, with 13 bases between the two ends. The CDR3 has 13 residues. Germline V gene lookup returns CDR1 MDHEN and CDR2 SYDVKM. In DNA, the CDR3 is TGTGCCAGCAGGACGGACACTCTTTACGAGCAGTACTTC. It specifies CASRTDTLYEQYF. Full variable domain (remainder filled in from reference TRBV28 and TRBJ2-7): DVKVTQSSRYLVKRTGEKVFLECVQDMDHENMFWYRQDPGLGLRLIYFSYDVKMKEKGDIPEGYSVSREKKERFSLILESASTNQTSMYLCASRTDTLYEQYFGPGTRLTVT.

The gene calls are TRBV5-8 and TRBJ1-2; no firm D call. The CDR3 spans 12 residues. Germline V lookup: CDR1 SGHTS, CDR2 YDEGEE. The V end lost 0 bases, the J end lost 5 bases, and 5 bases lay between the germline ends. The CDR3 coding sequence is TGTGCCAGCAGCTTGGTACAGTATGGCTACACCTTC. This gives the protein CASSLVQYGYTF.

The chain uses TRBV15 and TRBJ2-2; D is unclear. CDR1 and CDR2 (germline): LNHNV, YYDKDF (reference sequence). The CDR3 loop spans 14 amino acids. Trimming took off 1 base at V and 4 bases at J, with 7 bases between the two ends. The CDR3 DNA is TGTGCCACCAGCAGAGTACAGCCCACCGGGGAGCTGTTTTTT. Protein product: CATSRVQPTGELFF.

This clone occurred once. This chain links TRBV7-2 with TRBJ2-1; no definite D call. The CDR3 sequence is 15 residues long. Between the trimmed V and J ends, which lost 1 base and 0 bases, there was a span of 7 bases. Germline assignment: CDR1 SGHTA and CDR2 FQGNSA. The CDR3 DNA sequence: TGTGCCAGCAGCTTAGGTGGAGCCTCCTACAATGAGCAGTTCTTC. Amino acids: CASSLGGASYNEQFF.

Only one count was recorded for this clone. The J gene is TRBJ1-4, the V gene TRBV5-4; D remains ambiguous. Per the germline V gene, CDR1 is SGHNT and CDR2 is YYREEE (reference sequence). This CDR3 contains 15 residues. V was pared by 0 bases and J by 6 bases, with 12 bases between. The CDR3: CASSLAYGEDEKLFF. Written as DNA, the CDR3 is TGTGCCAGCAGCTTGGCCTACGGGGAGGATGAAAAACTGTTTTTT.

The chain recombines TRBV6-1 with TRBJ1-2, with D perhaps matching TRBD1 (6 bases). The V gene lost 3 bases and the J gene lost 7 bases, with 12 bases spanning the gap. Per the germline V gene, CDR1 is MNHNS and CDR2 is SASEGT. CDR3 length equals 13 residues. Written as DNA, the CDR3 is TGTGCCAGCAGTGAGTTAACAGGGTCTGGCTACACCTTC. It is translated as CASSELTGSGYTF.

CDR3 bases: TGTGCCAGCAGTTTATACGGGGGGCAGGTTGGAAACACCATATATTTT. Translated: CASSLYGGQVGNTIYF. The genes are TRBV28 and TRBJ1-3, with D possibly TRBD1 on 6 matching bases. This CDR3 comprises 16 residues. Between the trimmed V and J ends, which lost 1 base and 3 bases, there was a span of 13 bases. Germline assignment: CDR1 MDHEN and CDR2 SYDVKM.

The chain carries TRBV27 and TRBJ1-4, with TRBD1 matching 11 bases. CDR1 and CDR2 from the germline V gene are MNHEY and SMNVEV (reference sequence). V shed 4 bases, J shed 8 bases, and the junction held 9 bases outside the gene matches. The CDR3 spans 16 residues. CDR3 sequence reads: CASSSITDRGQEKLFF. DNA of the CDR3: TGTGCCAGCAGTTCAATTACGGACAGGGGGCAAGAAAAACTGTTTTTT. The full variable domain, its missing parts supplied by reference TRBV27 and TRBJ1-4, is EAQVTQNPRYLITVTGKKLTVTCSQNMNHEYMSWYRQDPGLGLRQIYYSMNVEVTDKGDVPEGYKVSRKEKRNFPLILESPSPNQTSLYFCASSSITDRGQEKLFFGSGTQLSVL.

For the CDR3, the DNA is TGTGCCAGCAGTGAAGCGCTACCTTGGAACACCGGGGAGCTGTTTTTT. Its protein is CASSEALPWNTGELFF. This chain uses TRBV6-1 with TRBJ2-2; D unresolved. The CDR3 is made up of 16 amino acids. Deletions cut 0 bases from V and 1 base from J, with 9 bases between. CDR1 and CDR2 (germline): MNHNS, SASEGT.

The V gene is TRBV2, the J gene TRBJ1-1, with a possible D match to TRBD1 (6 bases). This CDR3 is 13 amino acids long. Deletions cut 2 bases from V and 5 bases from J, with 9 bases between. Germline loops: CDR1 SNHLY, CDR2 FYNNEI. The CDR3 coding sequence is TGTGCCAGCAGTGAATCACAGGGTACTGAAGCTTTCTTT. It translates to CASSESQGTEAFF.

This clone was counted a single time. CDR3 loop: CASSELAGGSDEQFF. CDR3 bases: TGTGCCAGCAGTGAACTAGCGGGAGGGTCGGATGAGCAGTTCTTC. V gene TRBV6-1 combines with J gene TRBJ2-1; 12 bases align to TRBD2. CDR1 is MNHNS and CDR2 is SASEGT in the germline V gene. The CDR3 totals 15 residues. The junction had 4 bases not matched to a gene; V was cut back by 2 bases and J by 8 bases.

This rearrangement joins TRBV27 to TRBJ1-2; weak D call: TRBD1 (6 bases). This CDR3 region has 15 residues. Between the trimmed V and J ends, which lost 2 bases and 2 bases, there was a span of 12 bases. Germline assignment: CDR1 MNHEY and CDR2 SMNVEV (reference sequence). Here the CDR3 reads CASSLDGQGNYGYTF. For the CDR3, the DNA is TGTGCCAGCAGTTTAGATGGGCAGGGGAACTATGGCTACACCTTC.

V and J are TRBV27 and TRBJ2-7; weak D call: TRBD2 (5 bases). CDR1 MNHEY and CDR2 SMNVEV come from the germline V gene (reference sequence). V lost 0 bases, J lost 3 bases, and 18 bases lay in between. The CDR3 covers 17 residues. CDR3: CASSLSAVATPFYEQYF. The CDR3 nucleotides are TGTGCCAGCAGTTTATCGGCGGTAGCGACCCCTTTCTACGAGCAGTACTTC.

The CDR3 spells CASSLAGRGTEAFF. The CDR3 DNA sequence: TGTGCCAGCAGCTTGGCCGGCAGGGGAACTGAAGCTTTCTTT. J is TRBJ1-1 and V is TRBV5-4, with D possibly TRBD1 on 6 matching bases. The germline V gene encodes CDR1 SGHNT and CDR2 YYREEE (reference sequence). Trimming removed 0 bases from V and 5 bases from J, with 11 bases in between. There are 14 residues in the CDR3.

The chain recombines TRBV5-5 with TRBJ2-5; possible D gene TRBD1, 7 bases. This CDR3 has 14 residues. The ends were cut back, 2 bases at V and 5 bases at J, with 13 bases in the middle. The V gene's germline CDR1 is SGHKS and CDR2 YYEKEE (reference sequence). CDR3 region: CASSFPGGRETQYF. CDR3 coding DNA: TGTGCCAGCAGCTTCCCAGGGGGGAGGGAGACCCAGTACTTC.